This TCR beta chain emerged from a study of breast tumors, draining lymph nodes, adjacent tissues. This clonotype was found a few times. Its cognate antigen is unknown. Study-level findings and limits: Compared with basal-like, luminal-like tumors shared significantly more repertoire with nontumor tissue. Findings are consistent with lymph node origin and intratumoral expansion of most tumor T cells.

Per germline, CDR1 SGHDT and CDR2 YYEEEE. Trimming took off 4 bases at V and 8 bases at J, with 10 bases between the two ends. This CDR3 comprises 12 residues. TCRdb re-derived calls from the multiplex PCR reads in MiXCR, one entry per CDR3 protein. Of about 63,000 distinct CDR3 sequences in the sample, less than 60% were seen once. This sequence was found in a female donor with breast cancer. Some clones in this sample may be carry-over from other donors' samples. Sequencing used breast tumor tissue. V usage is TRBV5-6 and J usage is TRBJ2-1, with D tentatively TRBD2 (7 bases). DNA of the CDR3: TGTGCCAGCAGCAAAGGGGGGGATGAGCAGTTCTTC. As protein: CASSKGGDEQFF.